What follows are 14 T cell receptor beta chains derived from one specimen sequenced in a study of regulatory T cells in long-lasting Graves disease. The TCR beta library used iRepertoire HTBI primers with Arm-PCR amplification of CDR3. One entry per CDR3 protein, called by TCRdb with MiXCR from the multiplex PCR reads. The sample carries 300,000 to 400,000 distinct CDR3 sequences, approximately 20% recorded once. The time point: newly diagnosed GD, antithyroid drugs for less than 3 months. The TCR library was prepared using RNA isolated from PBMCs. The input for sequencing was peripheral blood mononuclear cells (PBMCs), taken at new diagnosis, from a patient treated with antithyroid drugs. The receptor source for this set is a female donor with Graves disease.

This clonotype was observed a few times. This likely reflects a read error, since a far larger clone is one base away. This chain uses TRBV11-3 with TRBJ2-3; D gene uncertain. This CDR3 has 13 residues. The germline CDR1 and CDR2 sequences are SGHNT and YENEEA. CDR3 sequence (DNA): TGTGCCAGCAGCCCCAACCCCACAGATACGCAGGATTTT. Its translation is CASSPNPTDTQDF.

J is TRBJ2-1 and V is TRBV27, with a possible D match to TRBD2 (6 bases). The CDR3 runs 12 residues. V was pared by 5 bases and J by 5 bases, with 7 bases between. Germline values: CDR1 MNHEY, CDR2 SMNVEV (reference sequence). The CDR3 region is CASSRTNNEQFF. The DNA for the CDR3 is TGTGCCAGCAGTCGGACTAACAATGAGCAGTTCTTC.

This clonotype was detected a few times. The rearrangement uses TRBV6-1 and TRBJ2-7; the match to TRBD2 covers 7 bases. Germline trimming cut 1 base from V and 3 bases from J; bases unmatched to any gene: 3. The CDR3 runs 14 residues. Germline CDR1 MNHNS, CDR2 SASEGT. The CDR3 reads CASSEVGGGYEQYF. The CDR3 nucleotides read TGTGCCAGCAGTGAAGTGGGGGGGGGCTACGAGCAGTACTTC.

This clonotype was seen a handful of times. The V and J genes are TRBV19 and TRBJ2-3, with TRBD1 identical over 9 bases. The V segment lost 3 bases and the J segment 0 bases; nucleotides outside the gene matches: 10. Germline-derived CDR1 and CDR2 are LNHDA and SQIVND (reference sequence). The CDR3 length is 18 residues. CDR3 loop: CASSILGQGPISTDTQYF. The CDR3 bases are TGTGCCAGTAGTATCTTGGGACAGGGACCAATTAGCACAGATACGCAGTATTTT.

This clonotype was counted only a few times. The chain uses TRBV4-2 and TRBJ1-2, with TRBD1 matching 8 bases. The germline V gene encodes CDR1 LGHNA and CDR2 YNFKEQ. The CDR3 is made up of 16 amino acids. V dropped 5 bases and J dropped 2; count of bases not matched to a gene: 10. CDR3 amino acids: CASSTPRTGLNYGYTF. CDR3 sequence (DNA): TGTGCCAGCAGCACGCCCCGGACAGGGCTGAACTATGGCTACACCTTC.

This clonotype was seen a few times. The chain uses TRBV4-1 and TRBJ1-2; 11 bases fit TRBD1. V trimming: 1 base; J trimming: 8 bases; junction bases outside the gene matches: 6. The germline gives CDR1 MGHRA, CDR2 YSYEKL. The length of the CDR3 is 15 residues. The CDR3 DNA reads as TGCGCCAGCAGCCAAGCGGGACAGGGGGTTTCGGGCTACACCTTC. Translating gives CASSQAGQGVSGYTF.

There are many counts of this clonotype. This sequence joins TRBV12-3 or TRBV12-4 and TRBJ2-1; D is possibly TRBD2 (6 bases). V was clipped by 8 bases and J by 9 bases, with 17 bases between them. The length of the CDR3 is 13 residues. This CDR3 reads CASLGELAGEQFF. The CDR3 nucleotides are TGTGCCAGCCTAGGGGAACTAGCCGGTGAGCAGTTCTTC.

This chain links TRBV12-3 or TRBV12-4 with TRBJ2-5; no clear D gene. This CDR3 comprises 13 residues. Trimming took 6 bases from V and 2 from J, leaving 10 bases between them. CDR3 in DNA: TGTGCCAGCAGCCCCACAAGGCAAGAGACCCAGTACTTC. Amino acids: CASSPTRQETQYF.

Many counts were recorded for this clonotype. The rearrangement uses TRBV25-1 and TRBJ1-4; D call uncertain. The CDR3 runs to 13 residues. Germline V gene sequence: CDR1 MGHDK, CDR2 SYGVNS. Deletions cut 0 bases from V and 12 bases from J, with 11 bases between. The CDR3 DNA is TGTGCCAGCAGTGAATATAGAGCCGAGGAACTGTTTTTT. It translates to CASSEYRAEELFF.

The chain joins TRBV18 to TRBJ2-3; D perhaps matches TRBD2 (6 bases). CDR3 length: 16 residues. V was trimmed by 0 bases and J by 2 bases, leaving 12 bases between them. CDR1 KGHSH and CDR2 LQKENI come from the germline V gene. CDR3 region: CASSPPSGLNTDTQYF. The CDR3 bases are TGTGCCAGCTCACCACCCAGCGGGCTCAACACAGATACGCAGTATTTT.

This clonotype was seen only a few times. CDR3 nucleotides: TGCAGCGTTGAGGGGGGGAACACTGAAGCTTTCTTT. It codes for CSVEGGNTEAFF. The chain uses TRBV29-1 and TRBJ1-1; tentatively, D is TRBD1 (5 bases). The CDR3 contains 12 residues. CDR1 is SQVTM, CDR2 ANQGSEA, per germline. Deletions cut 3 bases from V and 1 base from J, with 6 bases between.

This clonotype came up many times. J is TRBJ2-7 and V is TRBV7-8; 7 bases agree with TRBD1. With 3 bases clipped from V and 7 bases from J, the junction kept 12 bases outside the gene matches. CDR1 is SGHVS and CDR2 is FQNEAQ in the germline V gene. This CDR3 has 15 residues. In DNA, the CDR3 is TGTGCCAGCAGCTTTCAGACAGGGTTTAAGGATGAGCAGTACTTC. This encodes CASSFQTGFKDEQYF. Full variable domain (outside the CDR3, taken from reference TRBV7-8 and TRBJ2-7): GAGVSQSPRYKVAKRGQDVALRCDPISGHVSLFWYQQALGQGPEFLTYFQNEAQLDKSGLPSDRFFAERPEGSVSTLKIQRTQQEDSAVYLCASSFQTGFKDEQYFGPGTRLTVT.

In its sample, this clonotype was seen many times. In nucleotides, the CDR3 is TGTGCCAGCAGTTACCAGACTAGCAACCCGTGGGATACGCAGTATTTT. It yields the protein CASSYQTSNPWDTQYF. The chain links TRBV6-2 or TRBV6-3 to TRBJ2-3; 7 bases agree with TRBD2. Trimming took 2 bases from V and 6 from J; bases not matched to a gene: 11. The CDR3 has 16 residues. Germline CDR1 is MNHEY and CDR2 is SVGEGT.

This clonotype has just a few counts. The chain employs TRBV6-1 and TRBJ2-2; D gene unclear. The V end was cut by 5 bases, the J end by 4 bases, with 11 bases between. Germline assignment: CDR1 MNHNS and CDR2 SASEGT. The CDR3 is made up of 14 amino acids. This chain's CDR3 is CASSTGRLTGELFF. CDR3 nucleotides: TGTGCCAGCAGTACCGGTCGGCTCACCGGGGAGCTGTTTTTT.